This TCR beta chain was sequenced for a study of monozygotic twins with inflammatory bowel disease. Germline CDR1 SGHVS, CDR2 FNYEAQ. This CDR3 region has 18 residues. Concerning this clonotype itself: No antigen is known for it.

There were 3,000 to 4,000 ng of total RNA used for each TCR library. TCRdb re-called the 5' RACE reads; every CDR3 protein appears as one record, without DNA. The sample's table shows more than 300,000 distinct CDR3 sequences. Broader study findings: Different T cell subtypes could not be distinguished. Twin pairs that were concordant did not differ from discordant pairs in repertoire similarity, possibly from limited power.

The chain employs TRBV7-6 and TRBJ2-6; TCRdb names TRBD1, which stays unverified in the absence of DNA. What was sequenced was blood. The receptor was derived from a human donor with ulcerative colitis or Crohn's disease, or a healthy co-twin of an affected twin (not recorded which). This chain's CDR3 is CASSLVPTGPSGANVLTF. Using reference TRBV7-6 and TRBJ2-6 for the parts outside the CDR3, the full variable domain is GAGVSQSPRYKVTKRGQDVALRCDPISGHVSLYWYRQALGQGPEFLTYFNYEAQQDKSGLPNDRFSAERPEGSISTLTIQRTEQRDSAMYRCASSLVPTGPSGANVLTFGAGSRLTVL.